The rows below give T cell receptor beta chains drawn from one sample of a study of early T cells in non-severe SARS-CoV-2 infection. TCRdb reprocessed the 5' RACE reads with MiXCR, giving one entry per CDR3 protein. The sample carries around 63,000 distinct CDR3 sequences, roughly 10% recorded once. Material: whole blood, obtained at baseline. These receptors all stem from an adult who was a healthcare worker with PCR-confirmed SARS-CoV-2 infection or an uninfected control (not recorded which). The CDR3 runs from the conserved cysteine through the conserved F or W. The order of the fields is J gene, clone size, V gene, CDR3 protein. Expanded clones get a size class; other rows say once, few or many, or leave the size out.

TRBJ2-6	many	TRBV19	CASSSGFARSGANVLTF
TRBJ2-4	many	TRBV6-2/TRBV6-3	CASSSASEDKNIQYF
TRBJ2-5	few	TRBV9	CASSVGSGETQYF
TRBJ1-1	many	TRBV20-1	CSARAGDRTNTEAFF
TRBJ1-5	many	TRBV7-2	CASSSGQNQPQHF
TRBJ2-4	-	TRBV5-8	CASSLAPLLAGGIKNIQYF
TRBJ2-1	many	TRBV12-3/TRBV12-4	CASSYHASGTGRTYNEQFF
TRBJ1-1	-	TRBV11-2	CASRFNGQTEAFF
TRBJ2-3	many	TRBV7-3	CASSGSTDTQYF
TRBJ2-1	-	TRBV20-1	CSATGGDTYNEQFF
TRBJ2-1	many	TRBV7-2	CASSFLGPASSYNEQFF
TRBJ2-6	many	TRBV24-1	CATEDRLSGANVLTF
TRBJ2-1	-	TRBV12-3/TRBV12-4	CASSLTTSGNNEQFF
TRBJ2-7	many	TRBV7-9	CASSLAGGSSSTYEQYF
TRBJ2-4	few	TRBV27	CASSLSGAWDIQYF
TRBJ1-1	-	TRBV2	CATRKNYRVGNTEAFF
TRBJ1-1	-	TRBV28	CAAETHSEAFF
TRBJ2-1	many	TRBV11-3	CASSLGSSVWNEQFF
TRBJ1-5	-	TRBV18	CASSGSWDQPQHF
TRBJ1-2	many	TRBV6-2/TRBV6-3	CASRVGQGRGYTF
TRBJ2-6	many	TRBV6-1	CASSDGYSGANVLTF
TRBJ2-1	-	TRBV29-1	CSVDILAYSYNEQFF
TRBJ2-1	few	TRBV12-3/TRBV12-4	CASSSTSGSKNEQFF
TRBJ2-3	many	TRBV12-3/TRBV12-4	CASSPPGGVSTDTQYF
TRBJ2-5	many	TRBV19	CASSPGTSGKETQYF